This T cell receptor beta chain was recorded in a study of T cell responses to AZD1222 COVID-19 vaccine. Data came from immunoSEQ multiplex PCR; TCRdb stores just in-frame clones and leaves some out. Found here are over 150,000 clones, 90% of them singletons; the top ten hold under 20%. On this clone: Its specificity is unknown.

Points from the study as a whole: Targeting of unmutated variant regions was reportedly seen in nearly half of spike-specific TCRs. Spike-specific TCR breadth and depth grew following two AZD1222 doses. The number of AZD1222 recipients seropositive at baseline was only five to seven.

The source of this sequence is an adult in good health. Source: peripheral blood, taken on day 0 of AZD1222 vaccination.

The CDR3 here is CASSVAPGGQGPQTTQETQYF. As DNA, the CDR3 is TGTGCCAGCAGCGTAGCCCCAGGGGGACAGGGGCCCCAGACTACTCAAGAGACCCAGTACTTC. The gene calls are TRBV9 and TRBJ2-5, with 10 bases that match TRBD1. V trimming: 0 bases; J trimming: 2 bases; junction bases outside the gene matches: 19. The length of the CDR3 is 21 residues. Germline values: CDR1 SGDLS, CDR2 YYNGEE.